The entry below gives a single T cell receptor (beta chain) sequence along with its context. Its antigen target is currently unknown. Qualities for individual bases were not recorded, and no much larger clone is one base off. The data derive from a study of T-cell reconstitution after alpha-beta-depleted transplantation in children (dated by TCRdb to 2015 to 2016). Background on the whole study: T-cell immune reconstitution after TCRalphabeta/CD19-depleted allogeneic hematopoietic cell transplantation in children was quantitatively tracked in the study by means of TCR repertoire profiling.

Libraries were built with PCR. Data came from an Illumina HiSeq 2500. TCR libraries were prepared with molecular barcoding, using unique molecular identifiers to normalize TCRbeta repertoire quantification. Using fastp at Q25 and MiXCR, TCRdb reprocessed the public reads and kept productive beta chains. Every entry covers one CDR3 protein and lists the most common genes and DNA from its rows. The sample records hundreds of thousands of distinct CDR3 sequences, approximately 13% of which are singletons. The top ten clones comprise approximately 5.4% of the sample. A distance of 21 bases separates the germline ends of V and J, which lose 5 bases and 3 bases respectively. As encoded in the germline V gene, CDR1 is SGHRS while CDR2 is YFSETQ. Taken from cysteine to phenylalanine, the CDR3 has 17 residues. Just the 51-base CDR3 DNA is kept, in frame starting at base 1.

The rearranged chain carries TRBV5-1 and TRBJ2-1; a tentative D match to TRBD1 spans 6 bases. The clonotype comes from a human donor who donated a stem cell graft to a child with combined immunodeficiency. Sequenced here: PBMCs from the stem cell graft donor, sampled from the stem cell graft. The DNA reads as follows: TGCGCCAGCAGAGCTCCTTTGGGACAAGGCTTCTACAATGAGCAGTTCTTC. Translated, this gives CASRAPLGQGFYNEQFF.